This passage covers 5 T cell receptor beta chains from one sample sequenced in a study of T-cell memory formation after mild COVID-19. TCRdb used MiXCR to reprocess the 5' RACE reads, holding one entry per CDR3 protein. This sample has roughly 560,000 distinct CDR3 sequences, with over 20% found just once. Sequenced sample: PBMCs or a T cell subset sorted from them (not recorded which). Receptor source: an adult woman who had mild COVID-19 (a few samples of this study predate the infection). Cell type and time point are not known.

The genes are TRBV6-6 and TRBJ2-3; D possibly corresponds to TRBD2 (5 bases). Germline V gene sequence: CDR1 MNHNY, CDR2 SVGAGI (reference sequence). The CDR3 spans 13 residues. V was trimmed by 4 bases and J by 7 bases, leaving 12 bases between them. The CDR3 nucleotides are TGTGCCAGCAGTTCTCCCTGGGAGAATACGCAGTATTTT. Protein: CASSSPWENTQYF.

This clonotype was found many times. The chain carries TRBV5-1 and TRBJ2-3, with D perhaps matching TRBD1 (5 bases). Germline V gives CDR1 SGHRS, CDR2 YFSETQ. The CDR3 length is 14 residues. Deletions cut 6 bases from V and 5 bases from J, with 16 bases between. CDR3 protein: CASKGWASEDTQYF. The DNA for the CDR3 is TGCGCCAGCAAGGGGTGGGCTAGTGAAGATACGCAGTATTTT.

This clonotype was seen more than once but under ten times. J is TRBJ2-7 and V is TRBV5-6, with D uncertain. The CDR3 has 12 residues. The germline gives CDR1 SGHDT, CDR2 YYEEEE. Trimming took off 1 base at V and 3 bases at J, with 5 bases between the two ends. CDR3 nucleotide sequence: TGTGCCAGCAGCTTGAGTAACTACGAGCAGTACTTC. It codes for CASSLSNYEQYF. The variable domain in full, with the rest retrieved from reference TRBV5-6 and TRBJ2-7, is DAGVTQSPTHLIKTRGQQVTLRCSPKSGHDTVSWYQQALGQGPQFIFQYYEEEERQRGNFPDRFSGHQFPNYSSELNVNALLLGDSALYLCASSLSNYEQYFGPGTRLTVT.

J is TRBJ2-3 and V is TRBV20-1; no firm D call. Trimming shortened V by 1 base and J by 7 bases, and 9 bases separated the two germline ends. In germline, CDR1 is DFQATT, CDR2 SNEGSKA (reference sequence). The CDR3 has 12 amino acids. The CDR3 spells CSARGAFNTQYF. The CDR3 coding sequence is TGCAGTGCTAGAGGTGCATTTAATACGCAGTATTTT.

This clonotype appeared a few times. The J gene is TRBJ2-3, the V gene TRBV6-6; D might be TRBD2 (5 bases). Germline V gene sequence: CDR1 MNHNY, CDR2 SVGAGI (reference sequence). This CDR3 comprises 17 residues. V was shortened by 4 bases and J by 6 bases, with 23 bases between the two germline ends. The DNA for the CDR3 is TGTGCCAGCAGTTCCCGGACTGAAAGTTGGAGCGCGGATACGCAGTATTTT. Translating it yields CASSSRTESWSADTQYF.